This T cell receptor beta chain was profiled in a study of T cell changes during pregnancy in multiple sclerosis. There are a few counts of this clone. Produced via immunoSEQ multiplex PCR; TCRdb's table is partial and in-frame only. The sample consists of tens of thousands of clones, almost 95% of them appearing once. Germline CDR1 SEHNR, CDR2 FQNEAQ (reference sequence). V shed 5 bases, J shed 4 bases, and the junction held 16 bases outside the gene matches. The CDR3 loop spans 18 amino acids. The rearrangement links TRBV7-9 to TRBJ1-3; 8 bases align to TRBD1. The TCR sequence derives from a female donor with multiple sclerosis, enrolled in a pregnancy study. Sequencing was performed on CD8+ T cells from peripheral blood mononuclear cells, taken in the first trimester of pregnancy. CDR3 residues: CASSPPFPWTGTGNTIYF. Here the CDR3 DNA reads TGTGCCAGCAGCCCACCCTTTCCCTGGACAGGGACCGGAAACACCATATATTTT.